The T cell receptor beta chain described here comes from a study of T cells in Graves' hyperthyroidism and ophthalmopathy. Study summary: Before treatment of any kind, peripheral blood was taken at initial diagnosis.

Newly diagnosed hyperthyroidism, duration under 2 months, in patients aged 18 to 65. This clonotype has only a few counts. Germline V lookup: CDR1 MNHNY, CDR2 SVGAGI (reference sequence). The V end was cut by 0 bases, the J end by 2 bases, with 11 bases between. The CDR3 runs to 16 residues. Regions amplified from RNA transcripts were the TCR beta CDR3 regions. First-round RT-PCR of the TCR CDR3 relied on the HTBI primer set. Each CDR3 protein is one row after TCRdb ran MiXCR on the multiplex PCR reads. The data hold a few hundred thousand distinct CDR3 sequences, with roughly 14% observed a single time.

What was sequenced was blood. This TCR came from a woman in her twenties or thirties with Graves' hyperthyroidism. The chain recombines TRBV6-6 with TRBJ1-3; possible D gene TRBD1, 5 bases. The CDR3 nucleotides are TGTGCCAGCAGTTACTCGGGGGGGAGAACTGGAAACACCATATATTTT. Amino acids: CASSYSGGRTGNTIYF.